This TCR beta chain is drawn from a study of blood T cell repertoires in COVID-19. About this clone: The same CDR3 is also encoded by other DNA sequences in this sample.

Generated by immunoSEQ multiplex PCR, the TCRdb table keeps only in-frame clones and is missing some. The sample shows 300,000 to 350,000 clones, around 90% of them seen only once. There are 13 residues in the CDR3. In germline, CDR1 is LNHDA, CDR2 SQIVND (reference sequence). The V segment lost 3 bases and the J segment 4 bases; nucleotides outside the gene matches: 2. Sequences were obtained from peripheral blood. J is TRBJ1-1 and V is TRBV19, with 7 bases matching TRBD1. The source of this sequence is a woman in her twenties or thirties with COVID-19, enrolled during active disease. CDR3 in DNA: TGTGCCAGTAGTATCGCAGGGGGCACTGAAGCTTTCTTT. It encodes CASSIAGGTEAFF.